Listed below are T cell receptor beta chains from one sample, sequenced in a study of cytomegalovirus exposure and HLA in healthy donors. Repertoires were generated with immunoSEQ multiplex PCR, while TCRdb's copy carries only in-frame clones and drops some. The data hold 120,000 or so clones, with over 60% observed a single time. Material for sequencing was PBMCs. The origin of the receptors is a man between 18 and 29 years old in good health and CMV-seronegative. CDR3s include the opening cysteine and the closing phenylalanine or tryptophan. The D gene is left open where the match is weak. Not all rows give a size; the values are once, few, many and, for expanded clones, a class.

v_gene	j_gene	abundance	d_gene	CDR3nt	CDR3aa
TRBV2	TRBJ2-5	-	-	TGTGCCAGCAACCGGGACTGGAACCAAGAGACCCAGTACTTC	CASNRDWNQETQYF
TRBV6-1	TRBJ2-7	-	TRBD2	TGTGCCAGCAGTGTACCTAGCGGGACTCTCTACGAGCAGTACTTC	CASSVPSGTLYEQYF
TRBV5-6	TRBJ1-1	-	-	TGTGCCAGCAGCCCCTCTGACAGGACCCGGAACACTGAAGCTTTCTTT	CASSPSDRTRNTEAFF
TRBV15	TRBJ2-2	few	TRBD1	TGTGCCACCAGCAGAGTTATGGACAGGGGCCCCGGGGAGCTGTTTTTT	CATSRVMDRGPGELFF
TRBV28	TRBJ1-2	-	TRBD1	TGTGCCATCACGACAGGGGCAATCAACTATGGCTACACCTTC	CAITTGAINYGYTF
TRBV27	TRBJ2-1	-	-	TGTGCCAGCAGCCCCAACGGTAGGGGGAATGAGCAGTTCTTC	CASSPNGRGNEQFF
TRBV2	TRBJ1-4	few	-	TGTGCCAGCAGGGTGGAGGCAATTGAAAAACTGTTTTTT	CASRVEAIEKLFF
TRBV30	TRBJ1-1	once	-	TGTGCCTGGAGTAACACCCTGGACACTGAAGCTTTCTTT	CAWSNTLDTEAFF
TRBV6-6	TRBJ2-7	few	TRBD2	TGTGCCAGCAGTTACTTTATCGGGGGGTCCTACGAGCAGTACTTC	CASSYFIGGSYEQYF
TRBV10-3	TRBJ2-1	-	TRBD1	TGTGCCATCAGCGGACAGGGGAATGAGCAGTTCTTC	CAISGQGNEQFF
TRBV10-3	TRBJ1-1	-	-	TGTGCCATCAGTGGGGCGAACACTGAAGCTTTCTTT	CAISGANTEAFF
TRBV6-5	TRBJ1-1	-	TRBD1	TGTGCCAGCAGTTCCCGACAGGGAATGGAGGCTTTCTTT	CASSSRQGMEAFF
TRBV9	TRBJ2-3	-	-	TGTGCCAGCAGCGGAGGGGGGGCGGGCACAGATACGCAGTATTTT	CASSGGGAGTDTQYF
TRBV19	TRBJ2-1	-	-	TGTGCCAGTAATCCCGGTAGCAGACTCAATGAGCAGTTCTTC	CASNPGSRLNEQFF
TRBV30	TRBJ1-4	-	-	TGTGCCTGGAGTGCGGGTGCGGAAAAACTGTTTTTT	CAWSAGAEKLFF
TRBV14	TRBJ1-1	-	-	TGTGCCAGCAGCTATTACGGGGCGGGGGATGCTGAAGCTTTCTTT	CASSYYGAGDAEAFF
TRBV5-6	TRBJ2-2	once	TRBD2	TGTGCCAGCAGCTCGCCGACTAGCGGGGGGTTGTACACCGGGGAGCTGTTTTTT	CASSSPTSGGLYTGELFF
TRBV7-7	TRBJ2-5	-	-	TGTGCCAGCAGCCTCCAGCAGGGGCTTACGGAGGAGACCCAGTACTTC	CASSLQQGLTEETQYF
TRBV29-1	TRBJ2-3	-	TRBD1	TGCAGCTTCCGGGACAGGGGAAGCACAGATACGCAGTATTTT	CSFRDRGSTDTQYF
TRBV28	TRBJ1-3	-	TRBD1	TGTGCCAGCAGTCCGCGACAGGGGCGACACGGAAACACCATATATTTT	CASSPRQGRHGNTIYF
TRBV6-1	TRBJ2-2	-	TRBD2	TGTGCCAGCAGTGGGGCTAGCGGTCACACCGGGGAGCTGTTTTTT	CASSGASGHTGELFF
TRBV4-1	TRBJ1-2	-	TRBD1	TGCGCCAGCAGCCAAGGGACAGGTGGCTATGGCTACACCTTC	CASSQGTGGYGYTF
TRBV7-9	TRBJ2-1	few	-	TGTGCCAGCAGCTTAGACTACTCCTACAATGAGCAGTTCTTC	CASSLDYSYNEQFF
TRBV27	TRBJ2-2	once	TRBD2	TGTGCCAGCGGGATGACTAGCGGGAAGACCGGGGAGCTGTTTTTT	CASGMTSGKTGELFF
TRBV2	TRBJ1-3	few	TRBD1	TGTGCCAGCGGGACAGGGGTCCTCTCTGGAAACACCATATATTTT	CASGTGVLSGNTIYF
TRBV28	TRBJ1-2	-	TRBD1	TGTGCCAGCCAGGGGGCGACTCTGGGGAACTATGGCTACACCTTC	CASQGATLGNYGYTF
TRBV15	TRBJ1-5	few	-	TGTGCCACCAGCAGAGATGAGTGGGCAGATAGCAATCAGCCCCAGCATTTT	CATSRDEWADSNQPQHF
TRBV5-1	TRBJ2-7	-	-	TGCGCCAGCAGTCCGGGTAGGGGAAGCTCCTACGAGCAGTACTTC	CASSPGRGSSYEQYF
TRBV11-3	TRBJ2-7	-	-	TGTGCCAGCAGCTTGGGGCCGGCCGGGACAGAGCAGTACTTC	CASSLGPAGTEQYF
TRBV28	TRBJ2-5	-	-	TGTGCCAGCAGAATCGGGGGGCAGGTGGAGACCCAGTACTTC	CASRIGGQVETQYF
TRBV27	TRBJ2-3	-	-	TGTGCCAGCAGTTTATCTCCAGGGTCGAATACGCAGTATTTT	CASSLSPGSNTQYF
TRBV27	TRBJ2-7	-	TRBD2	TGTGCCAGCAGTCCCATAGCGGGGGGGACCGAGCAGTACTTC	CASSPIAGGTEQYF
TRBV7-2	TRBJ1-1	-	-	TGTGCCAGCACCGGGTTTCGAGTCACTGAAGCTTTCTTT	CASTGFRVTEAFF
TRBV7-2	TRBJ2-7	-	-	TGTGCCAGCAGCCCTAGAGTCAGGGCGGAACAGTACTTC	CASSPRVRAEQYF
TRBV7-8	TRBJ1-4	few	TRBD1	TGTGCCAGCAGCTTATACCCCCCGGGGACAGGGGTTGGTTCGGGGGCTGAAAAACTGTTTTTT	CASSLYPPGTGVGSGAEKLFF
TRBV28	TRBJ2-2	-	TRBD1	TGTGCCAGCAGTTTAGGGACAGCGAACACCGGGGAGCTGTTTTTT	CASSLGTANTGELFF
TRBV5-6	TRBJ2-1	-	-	TGTGCCAGCAGCTTGGGGACTTCCTCCTACAATGAGCAGTTCTTC	CASSLGTSSYNEQFF
TRBV5-6	TRBJ2-5	-	TRBD1	TGTGCCAGCAGCTTGTTGGGACAGGCGGAGACCCAGTACTTC	CASSLLGQAETQYF
TRBV13	TRBJ2-7	few	TRBD2	TGTGCCAGCAGCCGACCGGGACTAGGGGGATCCTACGAGCAGTACTTC	CASSRPGLGGSYEQYF
TRBV7-9	TRBJ1-5	-	TRBD1	TGTGCCAGCAGCTCGCACTCAACGGGGACAGGGTCAGGCAATCAGCCCCAGCATTTT	CASSSHSTGTGSGNQPQHF
TRBV10-1	TRBJ2-5	-	-	TGCGCCAGCAGTGAGTCGCGTCAGCGGACGCACCAAGAGACCCAGTACTTC	CASSESRQRTHQETQYF
TRBV4-1	TRBJ1-1	-	-	TGCGCCAGCAGCCAACCAGCGGGACTCTGGAACACTGAAGCTTTCTTT	CASSQPAGLWNTEAFF
TRBV7-9	TRBJ2-7	-	TRBD1	TGTGCCAGCGCCTCGGGACAGGGGGTCTACGAGCAGTACTTC	CASASGQGVYEQYF
TRBV19	TRBJ2-7	-	TRBD2	TGTGCCAGTAGTGCAACTAGCGGGAGGCCCTCCTACGAGCAGTACTTC	CASSATSGRPSYEQYF
TRBV9	TRBJ2-1	few	TRBD1	TGTGCCAGCAGCTTACAGGGGTCCTACAATGAGCAGTTCTTC	CASSLQGSYNEQFF
TRBV27	TRBJ1-5	-	-	TGTGCCAGCAGTCCATTTTACGACGGGAAGCCCCAGCATTTT	CASSPFYDGKPQHF
TRBV2	TRBJ1-5	-	TRBD1	TGTGCCAGCAGCAGGGACAGGGGTCGGGATCAGCCCCAGCATTTT	CASSRDRGRDQPQHF
TRBV23-1	TRBJ2-7	-	TRBD2	TGCGCCAGCAGTCAATCGATACTAGCGGGGCGCTCCTACGAGCAGTACTTC	CASSQSILAGRSYEQYF
TRBV30	TRBJ1-6	few	TRBD1	TGTGCCTGGAGTGTAAGGACAGGGAGCTCCTATAATTCACCCCTCCACTTT	CAWSVRTGSSYNSPLHF
TRBV7-9	TRBJ2-1	-	-	TGTGCCACCTGGGCGACAGGAGCCTACAATGAGCAGTTCTTC	CATWATGAYNEQFF
TRBV7-9	TRBJ2-3	-	-	TGTGCCAGCAGCTTCAAGAGATCCGGGACTTCCCCCCCAGATACGCAGTATTTT	CASSFKRSGTSPPDTQYF
TRBV10-1	TRBJ2-3	-	TRBD2	TGCGCCAGCAGTCATGGACTAGCGGGGAGCACAGATACGCAGTATTTT	CASSHGLAGSTDTQYF
TRBV21-1	TRBJ1-4	-	-	TGTGCCAGCAGCAACCCCGGGACAGGGAATGAAAAACTGTTTTTT	CASSNPGTGNEKLFF
TRBV6-5	TRBJ2-1	-	-	TGTGCCAGCAGTTCTCGCCCTACGGAGCAGTTCTTC	CASSSRPTEQFF
TRBV29-1	TRBJ1-1	-	TRBD1	TGCAGCGTTGAACTCTTGGCAGGGGGCAGTGAAGCTTTCTTT	CSVELLAGGSEAFF
TRBV18	TRBJ1-1	-	TRBD1	TGTGCCAGCTCACCGAAGGACAGGGGTGCCACTGAAGCTTTCTTT	CASSPKDRGATEAFF
TRBV19	TRBJ1-1	few	-	TGTGCCAGTAGTATCGTCAAGCGGGTAAACACTGAAGCTTTCTTT	CASSIVKRVNTEAFF